One and the same sample provided the 30 T cell receptor beta chains below, sequenced in a study of T cell responses to AZD1222 COVID-19 vaccine. Some clones are missing from TCRdb's copy, which holds only in-frame ones; the method was immunoSEQ multiplex PCR. The data hold about 130,000 clones, with about 91% observed a single time. The sequencing used peripheral blood, collected on day 0 of AZD1222 vaccination. Receptors originate from an adult in good health.

The chain uses TRBV15 and TRBJ1-2; D ambiguous. Germline values: CDR1 LNHNV, CDR2 YYDKDF (reference sequence). Trimming pared 1 base from V and 0 bases from J, leaving 12 bases between. The CDR3 runs to 16 residues. As DNA, the CDR3 is TGTGCCACCAGCAGAGTCCCCCGGGGAGCTAACTATGGCTACACCTTC. This gives the protein CATSRVPRGANYGYTF.

J is TRBJ2-1 and V is TRBV13; D is possibly TRBD1 (6 bases). This CDR3 has 15 amino acids. CDR1 is PRHDT, CDR2 FYEKMQ, per germline (reference sequence). V lost 3 bases and J 9 bases, leaving 18 bases between the germline ends. CDR3 in DNA: TGTGCCAGCAGCTTCGGTTTAGGGGGTATCGTTGAGCAGTTCTTC. Amino acid sequence: CASSFGLGGIVEQFF.

The chain employs TRBV27 and TRBJ2-3, with 8 bases fitting TRBD2. Germline values: CDR1 MNHEY, CDR2 SMNVEV (reference sequence). The CDR3 runs 14 residues. V shed 7 bases, J shed 4 bases, and the junction held 7 bases outside the gene matches. The CDR3 is CASTSGSWADTQYF. CDR3 sequence (DNA): TGTGCCAGCACGAGCGGGAGTTGGGCAGATACGCAGTATTTT.

The chain joins TRBV7-9 to TRBJ1-2; maybe TRBD1 (5 bases). Germline CDR1 is SEHNR and CDR2 is FQNEAQ (reference sequence). With 8 bases removed from V and 7 bases from J, the gap between germline ends came to 14 bases. The CDR3 runs to 12 residues. The CDR3 sequence: CASEPGDVGYTF. CDR3 DNA sequence: TGTGCCAGCGAACCGGGGGACGTTGGCTACACCTTC.

The rearrangement links TRBV18 to TRBJ2-2; 11 nucleotides agree with TRBD2. The CDR3 length is 15 residues. Trimming at V came to 4 bases and at J to 12 bases, leaving 10 bases not matched to a gene. Looked up from germline, CDR1 is KGHSH and CDR2 is LQKENI. As DNA, the CDR3 is TGTGCCAGCTCACTTTCGACTAGCGGGATGGGGCAGCTGTTTTTT. It encodes CASSLSTSGMGQLFF.

The genes are TRBV5-8 and TRBJ1-5; 8 bases are shared with TRBD1. V lost 2 bases to trimming and J lost 6 bases; unmatched junction nucleotides: 4. CDR1 is SGHTS, CDR2 YDEGEE, per germline. The CDR3 contains 14 residues. This chain's CDR3 is CASSFSGGIQPQHF. The DNA for the CDR3 is TGTGCCAGCAGCTTTTCAGGGGGCATTCAGCCCCAGCATTTT.

This chain joins TRBV29-1 and TRBJ2-7, with 10 bases matching TRBD2. V lost 6 bases to trimming and J lost 2 bases; unmatched junction nucleotides: 4. The CDR3 loop spans 13 amino acids. Germline CDR1 is SQVTM and CDR2 is ANQGSEA. DNA for the CDR3: TGCAGCGTGTTAGCGGGAGGTACCTACGAGCAGTACTTC. It specifies CSVLAGGTYEQYF.

The CDR3 reads CASSSLRRDYGYTF. The CDR3 DNA is TGTGCCAGCAGCTCCCTACGCAGGGACTATGGCTACACCTTC. This chain links TRBV6-5 with TRBJ1-2, with D perhaps TRBD1 (5 bases). Trimming stripped 6 bases from V and 3 bases from J, with 14 bases between. The CDR3 has 14 residues. From germline, CDR1 is MNHEY and CDR2 SVGAGI.

V usage is TRBV19 and J usage is TRBJ2-6; D might be TRBD1 (5 bases). CDR3 length: 14 residues. Germline lookup yields CDR1 LNHDA and CDR2 SQIVND (reference sequence). The germline V and J ends were trimmed by 9 bases and 4 bases, with 13 bases remaining between them. This chain's CDR3 is CASRDRTGANVLTF. The CDR3 DNA reads TGTGCCAGCCGAGACAGAACCGGGGCCAACGTCCTGACTTTC.

This chain connects TRBV19 to TRBJ1-2, with D maybe TRBD1 (6 bases). The V gene's germline CDR1 is LNHDA and CDR2 SQIVND (reference sequence). Trimming took 3 bases from V and 2 from J, leaving 13 bases between them. The CDR3 is 15 amino acids. Here the CDR3 reads CASSIPTGGNYGYTF. The CDR3 nucleotides read TGTGCCAGTAGTATCCCCACCGGGGGCAACTATGGCTACACCTTC.

V is TRBV2 and J is TRBJ2-5; D gene ambiguous. The V gene lost 3 bases and the J gene lost 5 bases, with 4 bases spanning the gap. Looked up from germline, CDR1 is SNHLY and CDR2 is FYNNEI. The length of the CDR3 is 11 residues. CDR3 region: CASSDGETQYF. CDR3 nucleotides: TGTGCCAGCAGTGATGGGGAGACCCAGTACTTC.

V is TRBV9 and J is TRBJ2-5; a possible D gene is TRBD2 (5 bases). CDR1 is SGDLS, CDR2 YYNGEE, per germline. V was pared by 0 bases and J by 4 bases, with 10 bases between. This CDR3 comprises 14 residues. The CDR3 nucleotides read TGTGCCAGCAGCGTAGAGCGGAGACTAGAGACCCAGTACTTC. Translated: CASSVERRLETQYF.

This clone came up a few times. V usage is TRBV15 and J usage is TRBJ1-2; D gene ambiguous. V was pared by 0 bases and J by 4 bases, with 12 bases between. From germline, CDR1 is LNHNV and CDR2 YYDKDF (reference sequence). CDR3 length: 15 amino acids. CDR3 protein: CATSRDQRSLYGYTF. CDR3 DNA: TGTGCCACCAGCAGAGATCAGCGGAGCCTCTATGGCTACACCTTC. The complete variable domain, with remaining parts taken from reference TRBV15 and TRBJ1-2, reads DAMVIQNPRYQVTQFGKPVTLSCSQTLNHNVMYWYQQKSSQAPKLLFHYYDKDFNNEADTPDNFQSRRPNTSFCFLDIRSPGLGDTAMYLCATSRDQRSLYGYTFGSGTRLTVV.

A single count supports this clone. The rearrangement links TRBV9 to TRBJ2-1; D is ambiguous. Trimming removed 2 bases from V and 2 bases from J, with 14 bases in between. The germline V gene has CDR1 SGDLS and CDR2 YYNGEE. The CDR3 covers 16 residues. CDR3 protein: CASSVFEDLPYNEQFF. In DNA, the CDR3 is TGTGCCAGCAGCGTGTTTGAGGACCTTCCCTACAATGAGCAGTTCTTC. Variable domain in full (rest from reference TRBV9 and TRBJ2-1): DSGVTQTPKHLITATGQRVTLRCSPRSGDLSVYWYQQSLDQGLQFLIQYYNGEERAKGNILERFSAQQFPDLHSELNLSSLELGDSALYFCASSVFEDLPYNEQFFGPGTRLTVL.

The gene calls are TRBV15 and TRBJ2-2; no definite D call. In germline, CDR1 is LNHNV, CDR2 YYDKDF (reference sequence). V lost 0 bases to trimming and J lost 3 bases, with 8 bases between them. The CDR3 contains 15 residues. CDR3 loop: CATSREMVDTGELFF. The CDR3 DNA reads TGTGCCACCAGCAGAGAAATGGTCGACACCGGGGAGCTGTTTTTT. The full variable domain, in which reference TRBV15 and TRBJ2-2 provide the parts outside the CDR3, is DAMVIQNPRYQVTQFGKPVTLSCSQTLNHNVMYWYQQKSSQAPKLLFHYYDKDFNNEADTPDNFQSRRPNTSFCFLDIRSPGLGDTAMYLCATSREMVDTGELFFGEGSRLTVL.

The genes are TRBV7-6 and TRBJ2-4, with D perhaps TRBD2 (6 bases). Trimming stripped 6 bases from V and 9 bases from J, with 24 bases between. There are 16 residues in the CDR3. Germline lookup yields CDR1 SGHVS and CDR2 FNYEAQ. Here the CDR3 DNA reads TGTGCCAGCAGTTCACGGACCGGGAGATCACAGGCCATTCAGTACTTC. This sequence encodes CASSSRTGRSQAIQYF.

The J gene is TRBJ1-4, the V gene TRBV10-2, with 9 nucleotides matching TRBD1. J lost 1 base, V lost 1 base, and 4 bases had no gene match. Germline V CDR1 and CDR2: WSHSY, SAAADI. The CDR3 has 17 residues. CDR3 bases: TGCGCCAGCAGTGAGTGGGGACAGGGTGGAACTAATGAAAAACTGTTTTTT. This translates into CASSEWGQGGTNEKLFF.

The chain uses TRBV5-4 and TRBJ2-7, with D perhaps TRBD2 (6 bases). Germline-derived CDR1 and CDR2 are SGHNT and YYREEE (reference sequence). CDR3 length: 16 residues. V lost 4 bases and J lost 0, with 17 bases in between. CDR3 nucleotides: TGTGCCAGCAGCCCCGGGGTTGCGGGGAGCTCCTACGAGCAGTACTTC. It codes for CASSPGVAGSSYEQYF.

A single count supports this clone. The chain is built from TRBV7-9 and TRBJ2-5; TRBD2 might be the D (6 bases). Trimming pared 0 bases from V and 2 bases from J, leaving 7 bases between. Per the germline V gene, CDR1 is SEHNR and CDR2 is FQNEAQ (reference sequence). The CDR3 runs to 14 residues. CDR3 protein: CASSLAGGQETQYF. CDR3 coding DNA: TGTGCCAGCAGCTTAGCGGGGGGTCAAGAGACCCAGTACTTC.

The V call is TRBV6-5, the J call TRBJ2-6, with D hard to call. The CDR3 sequence is 15 residues long. CDR1 is MNHEY, CDR2 SVGAGI, per germline. Between the trimmed V and J ends, which lost 5 bases and 0 bases, there was a span of 8 bases. The CDR3 nucleotides read TGTGCCAGCAGTAGTCCGTCCTCTGGGGCCAACGTCCTGACTTTC. This translates into CASSSPSSGANVLTF.

V and J are TRBV5-6 and TRBJ1-2; the match to TRBD1 covers 8 bases. CDR1 SGHDT and CDR2 YYEEEE come from the germline V gene. V shed 4 bases and J 5 bases; nucleotides not matched to a gene: 10. The CDR3 runs 15 residues. The CDR3 nucleotides read TGTGCCAGCAGCCCGGACAGGGCTATAGGGTATGGCTACACCTTC. This sequence encodes CASSPDRAIGYGYTF.

A few counts support this clone. This rearrangement joins TRBV30 to TRBJ2-2; 13 nucleotides match TRBD2. The V and J ends lost 2 bases and 3 bases, in that order; junction bases with no gene match: 0. This CDR3 contains 15 residues. In germline, CDR1 is GTSNPN, CDR2 SVGIG (reference sequence). CDR3 sequence reads: CAWSTSGRDTGELFF. The CDR3 region has the DNA TGTGCCTGGAGTACTAGCGGGAGGGACACCGGGGAGCTGTTTTTT.

V gene TRBV6-6 combines with J gene TRBJ1-6; D possibly corresponds to TRBD1 (5 bases). V shed 8 bases and J shed 11 bases, with 16 bases lying between them. Germline assignment: CDR1 MNHNY and CDR2 SVGAGI (reference sequence). This CDR3 has 13 amino acids. CDR3 amino acids: CASGGGRIPPLHF. In DNA, the CDR3 is TGTGCCAGCGGTGGGGGGAGGATTCCACCCCTCCACTTT.

This chain links TRBV29-1 with TRBJ2-4; D tentatively reads TRBD1 or TRBD2 (5 bases each). In germline, CDR1 is SQVTM, CDR2 ANQGSEA. This CDR3 comprises 13 residues. The germline V and J ends were trimmed by 6 bases and 7 bases, with 16 bases remaining between them. The CDR3 sequence is CSVGEGRGNIQYF. The DNA for the CDR3 is TGCAGCGTCGGCGAGGGGCGCGGGAACATTCAGTACTTC.

The chain links TRBV5-1 to TRBJ2-5, with D maybe TRBD1 (6 bases). Trimming pared 4 bases from V and 4 bases from J, leaving 17 bases between. The CDR3 covers 15 residues. CDR1 is SGHRS, CDR2 YFSETQ, per germline. CDR3 nucleotides: TGCGCCAGCAGCATGGCAGGGGATTTTGGAGAGACCCAGTACTTC. The encoded protein is CASSMAGDFGETQYF.

V is TRBV5-4 and J is TRBJ2-2; 12 bases align to TRBD2. CDR3 length equals 16 residues. The trim removed 4 bases at V and 1 base at J, leaving 2 bases unmatched. Germline values: CDR1 SGHNT, CDR2 YYREEE (reference sequence). The CDR3 loop is CASSPTSGGNTGELFF. CDR3 nucleotides: TGTGCCAGCAGCCCGACTAGCGGGGGGAACACCGGGGAGCTGTTTTTT.

The chain employs TRBV21-1 and TRBJ1-6. TRBV21-1 constitutes a pseudogene. CDR3 length: 14 amino acids. In DNA, the CDR3 is TGTGCCAACAGCTTATCCTCCTATAATTCACCCCTCCACTTT. This encodes CANSLSSYNSPLHF.

The chain has TRBV10-3 and TRBJ1-1; D is ambiguous. The CDR3 consists of 14 residues. Trimming took off 2 bases at V and 4 bases at J, with 11 bases between the two ends. Per the germline V gene, CDR1 is ENHRY and CDR2 is SYGVKD. The CDR3 DNA sequence: TGTGCCATCAGTGAGCCCTATGACGGCACTGAAGCTTTCTTT. Its translation: CAISEPYDGTEAFF.

The rearrangement links TRBV7-9 to TRBJ1-1, with D perhaps TRBD1 (6 bases). Trimming removed 1 base from V and 2 bases from J, with 17 bases in between. From germline, CDR1 is SEHNR and CDR2 FQNEAQ (reference sequence). The CDR3 runs to 17 residues. This chain's CDR3 is CASSLVGAVGRNTEAFF. The DNA of the CDR3 is TGTGCCAGCAGCTTAGTGGGGGCAGTAGGACGCAACACTGAAGCTTTCTTT.

The chain couples TRBV7-2 to TRBJ1-1, with D possibly matching TRBD1 (5 bases). Trimming removed 5 bases at V and 8 bases at J, with 9 bases between. The CDR3 is made up of 11 amino acids. CDR1 is SGHTA, CDR2 FQGNSA, per germline. The CDR3 loop reads CASSLRQEAFF. The CDR3 coding sequence is TGTGCCAGCAGCCTCCGACAGGAAGCTTTCTTT.